The 26 T cell receptor beta chains given below trace back to one sample, sequenced in a study of blood T cell repertoires in COVID-19. Assay used: immunoSEQ multiplex PCR; TCRdb lists only in-frame clones, some missing. This sample has about 170,000 clones, with just under 85% found just once. The sample taken for sequencing was peripheral blood. These receptors originate from an elderly woman with COVID-19, enrolled during active disease.

The chain is built from TRBV20-1 and TRBJ1-5; tentative D call: TRBD1 (6 bases). V lost 3 bases and J lost 2, with 11 bases in between. Germline V lookup: CDR1 DFQATT, CDR2 SNEGSKA (reference sequence). CDR3 length equals 14 residues. The CDR3 sequence: CSASPGAGNQPQHF. The CDR3 DNA follows: TGCAGTGCTAGTCCAGGGGCTGGCAATCAGCCCCAGCATTTT.

V and J are TRBV15 and TRBJ2-1; 8 bases match TRBD2. The CDR3 loop spans 20 amino acids. The germline V gene encodes CDR1 LNHNV and CDR2 YYDKDF (reference sequence). V lost 1 base and J lost 0; bases outside the gene matches: 14. Written as DNA, the CDR3 is TGTGCCACCAGCAGAGGTGGAAGGAGCGGGGGAACCGGCTCCTACAATGAGCAGTTCTTC. Residues: CATSRGGRSGGTGSYNEQFF.

The chain employs TRBV19 and TRBJ1-2, with D perhaps TRBD1 (6 bases). V lost 5 bases and J lost 3, with 13 bases in between. This CDR3 has 14 amino acids. Germline V gene lookup returns CDR1 LNHDA and CDR2 SQIVND (reference sequence). This chain's CDR3 is CASSRGAHDYGYTF. The CDR3 DNA follows: TGTGCCAGTAGTCGGGGGGCGCACGACTATGGCTACACCTTC. Drawing the rest from reference TRBV19 and TRBJ1-2, the complete variable domain is DGGITQSPKYLFRKEGQNVTLSCEQNLNHDAMYWYRQDPGQGLRLIYYSQIVNDFQKGDIAEGYSVSREKKESFPLTVTSAQKNPTAFYLCASSRGAHDYGYTFGSGTRLTVV.

This chain joins TRBV9 and TRBJ1-2; the D is unclear. Germline CDR1 reads SGDLS; CDR2 reads YYNGEE. Trimming cost V 4 bases and J 4 bases, with 5 bases left between them. The CDR3 is 11 residues long. The CDR3 reads CASSSFYGYTF. The DNA for the CDR3 is TGTGCCAGCAGCTCCTTCTATGGCTACACCTTC.

V usage is TRBV27 and J usage is TRBJ2-3; 7 nucleotides match TRBD1. Germline values: CDR1 MNHEY, CDR2 SMNVEV (reference sequence). The CDR3 covers 12 residues. Unmatched junction bases numbered 5, after V lost 6 bases and J lost 8 bases. In DNA, the CDR3 is TGTGCCAGCAGGCCCCCAGGGGGTACGCAGTATTTT. It translates to CASRPPGGTQYF.

This clone was found once. This chain connects TRBV6-5 to TRBJ1-2; 7 bases map to TRBD1. Per germline, CDR1 MNHEY and CDR2 SVGAGI. CDR3 length: 13 residues. The V and J ends lost 4 bases and 7 bases, in that order; junction bases with no gene match: 6. The DNA of the CDR3 is TGTGCCAGCAGTTCCCCTCCAGGGGGTGGCTACACCTTC. Protein product: CASSSPPGGGYTF.

V gene TRBV2 combines with J gene TRBJ2-7; 10 nucleotides line up with TRBD1. Germline V gene data show CDR1 as SNHLY and CDR2 as FYNNEI. The trim removed 5 bases at V and 5 bases at J, leaving 9 bases unmatched. The CDR3 totals 15 residues. CDR3 sequence (DNA): TGTGCCAGCAGTTCCCCCCGGGACAGGGGCGACGAGCAGTACTTC. Protein: CASSSPRDRGDEQYF.

The rearrangement uses TRBV7-2 and TRBJ2-2; 8 bases match TRBD1. CDR1 SGHTA and CDR2 FQGNSA come from the germline V gene. J was trimmed by 6 bases and V by 7 bases; bases with no gene match: 4. The CDR3 spans 13 residues. CDR3: CASNGRGPGELFF. The CDR3 DNA reads as TGTGCCAGCAACGGCAGGGGGCCCGGGGAGCTGTTTTTT. Full variable domain (missing parts from reference TRBV7-2 and TRBJ2-2): GAGVSQSPSNKVTEKGKDVELRCDPISGHTALYWYRQSLGQGLEFLIYFQGNSAPDKSGLPSDRFSAERTGGSVSTLTIQRTQQEDSAVYLCASNGRGPGELFFGEGSRLTVL.

The chain couples TRBV6-1 to TRBJ1-2; no firm D call. The CDR3 loop spans 16 amino acids. Germline V gives CDR1 MNHNS, CDR2 SASEGT. V gave up 4 bases and J gave up 6 bases, with 21 bases separating them. The CDR3 DNA is TGTGCCAGCAGTGCGAGACCACACCCTAAAGAGGATGGCTACACCTTC. Protein: CASSARPHPKEDGYTF.

J is TRBJ2-3 and V is TRBV24-1; 9 bases are a match to TRBD1. Germline V gene data show CDR1 as KGHDR and CDR2 as SFDVKD. J gave up 0 bases and V 3 bases, and 9 bases lay outside the gene matches. This CDR3 is 18 amino acids long. The CDR3 loop is CATSDPGTGSFSTDTQYF. Here the CDR3 DNA reads TGTGCCACCAGTGATCCCGGGACAGGGTCATTTAGCACAGATACGCAGTATTTT.

This chain joins TRBV5-1 and TRBJ2-7, with 12 bases matching TRBD2. Germline values: CDR1 SGHRS, CDR2 YFSETQ. The CDR3 covers 14 residues. V lost 4 bases, J lost 4 bases, and 3 bases stayed unmatched. This CDR3 is CASSRLAGVYEQYF. The DNA of the CDR3 is TGCGCCAGCAGCCGACTAGCGGGGGTGTACGAGCAGTACTTC.

This sequence joins TRBV6-2 or TRBV6-3 and TRBJ1-6; TRBD1 matches at 8 bases. Germline-derived CDR1 and CDR2 are MNHEY and SVGEGT. CDR3 length equals 15 residues. V gave up 6 bases and J gave up 9 bases; unmatched junction bases: 10. For the CDR3, the DNA is TGTGCCAGCAGCTCACCACAGGGGGAAGTTTCACCCCTCCACTTT. Translation: CASSSPQGEVSPLHF.

The chain joins TRBV18 to TRBJ2-3; the D is unclear. V lost 3 bases, J lost 5 bases, and 9 bases lay in between. This CDR3 is built from 13 residues. The germline V gene encodes CDR1 KGHSH and CDR2 LQKENI. The CDR3 is CASSPNRRDTQYF. Here the CDR3 DNA reads TGTGCCAGCTCACCCAACCGCAGAGATACGCAGTATTTT.

V usage is TRBV6-5 and J usage is TRBJ2-1; 8 nucleotides match TRBD2. V gave up 5 bases and J gave up 4 bases; unmatched junction bases: 4. The CDR3 is made up of 14 amino acids. The germline V gene has CDR1 MNHEY and CDR2 SVGAGI. The CDR3 bases are TGTGCCAGCAGTCCAGCGGGAGTGTACAATGAGCAGTTCTTC. This codes for CASSPAGVYNEQFF.

J is TRBJ1-2 and V is TRBV3-1 (or the pseudogene TRBV3-2), with 9 bases fitting TRBD1. This CDR3 contains 13 residues. Germline lookup yields CDR1 LGHDT and CDR2 YNNKEL (reference sequence). V was clipped by 4 bases and J by 8 bases; unmatched bases: 5. The CDR3 here is CASSPGQGGGYTF. The CDR3 DNA reads as TGTGCCAGCAGCCCGGGACAGGGAGGCGGCTACACCTTC.

This clone was seen only a few times. The chain combines TRBV28 with TRBJ1-5; D is undetermined. The CDR3 contains 13 residues. V shed 6 bases and J shed 6 bases, with 12 bases lying between them. Germline assignment: CDR1 MDHEN and CDR2 SYDVKM. The DNA of the CDR3 is TGTGCCAGCAGACTTGCTAGATTTCAGCCCCAGCATTTT. Its protein product is CASRLARFQPQHF.

V gene TRBV18 combines with J gene TRBJ2-1; D might be TRBD2 (6 bases). Trimming took off 0 bases at V and 4 bases at J, with 16 bases between the two ends. Germline V gene data show CDR1 as KGHSH and CDR2 as LQKENI. This CDR3 contains 17 residues. CDR3 nucleotide sequence: TGTGCCAGCTCACCACCGGGGGAGCGGGCTACTTACAATGAGCAGTTCTTC. The encoded protein is CASSPPGERATYNEQFF.

This clone is classed as medium-sized. As DNA, the CDR3 is TGCGCCAGCAGCCGTTACAGGGATATCAACTATGGCTACACCTTC. Encoded protein: CASSRYRDINYGYTF. The J gene is TRBJ1-2, the V gene TRBV4-3, with D possibly matching TRBD1 (6 bases). V lost 4 bases and J lost 2, with 14 bases in between. Per the germline V gene, CDR1 is LGHNA and CDR2 is YSLEER. This CDR3 is built from 15 residues.

The chain is built from TRBV3-1 (or the pseudogene TRBV3-2) and TRBJ2-1; weak D call: TRBD1 (5 bases). V was cut by 4 bases and J by 8 bases, with 15 bases left in between. CDR1 and CDR2 from the germline V gene are LGHDT and YNNKEL (reference sequence). This CDR3 is 14 amino acids long. CDR3 DNA: TGTGCCAGCAGCCGCCCGGACACCGGGTATGAGCAGTTCTTC. It yields the protein CASSRPDTGYEQFF.

This clone was recorded once. The rearrangement links TRBV20-1 to TRBJ1-4; D perhaps matches TRBD1 (5 bases). Trimming left V 6 bases short and J 7 bases short, with 15 bases between. The germline CDR1 and CDR2 sequences are DFQATT and SNEGSKA (reference sequence). CDR3 length: 13 residues. The CDR3 bases are TGCAGTGCAAGTCAGGGCATACGTGAAAAACTGTTTTTT. This sequence encodes CSASQGIREKLFF.

The chain has TRBV12-3 or TRBV12-4 and TRBJ1-6; D is perhaps TRBD1 (5 bases). V lost 5 bases, J lost 9 bases, and 11 bases lay in between. The CDR3 loop spans 13 amino acids. CDR3 amino acids: CASSTNGGSPLHF. In DNA, the CDR3 is TGTGCCAGCAGTACAAACGGGGGTTCACCCCTCCACTTT.

V gene TRBV5-1 combines with J gene TRBJ2-5; tentatively, D is TRBD2 (7 bases). The CDR3 runs 14 residues. V lost 7 bases and J 7 bases, leaving 20 bases between the germline ends. CDR1 is SGHRS, CDR2 YFSETQ, per germline. CDR3 residues: CASGGDGGRVTQYF. The CDR3 DNA is TGCGCCAGCGGCGGCGACGGGGGGCGGGTGACCCAGTACTTC.

The rearrangement joins TRBV6-5 to TRBJ1-6, with 7 bases aligning to TRBD1. The V gene's germline CDR1 is MNHEY and CDR2 SVGAGI. This CDR3 comprises 16 residues. J lost 7 bases, V lost 2 bases, and 8 bases had no gene match. CDR3 in amino acids: CASSYALTGKNSPLHF. The CDR3 DNA reads TGTGCCAGCAGTTACGCCCTGACAGGGAAAAATTCACCCCTCCACTTT.

The chain employs TRBV19 and TRBJ2-1; the D gene is possibly TRBD1 (6 bases). CDR1 LNHDA and CDR2 SQIVND come from the germline V gene (reference sequence). The ends were cut back, 5 bases at V and 4 bases at J, with 9 bases in the middle. The CDR3 runs to 13 residues. The CDR3 sequence: CASSFGQYNEQFF. The CDR3 nucleotides read TGTGCCAGTAGTTTCGGACAGTACAATGAGCAGTTCTTC.

The chain recombines TRBV7-3 with TRBJ2-3, with 9 bases that match TRBD2. Unmatched junction bases numbered 6, after V lost 2 bases and J lost 0 bases. Germline V gene data show CDR1 as SGHTA and CDR2 as FQGTGA. The CDR3 sequence is 17 residues long. This CDR3 is CASSLFASGASTDTQYF. The CDR3 nucleotides read TGTGCCAGCAGCTTATTCGCTAGCGGGGCTAGCACAGATACGCAGTATTTT.

The rearrangement links TRBV2 to TRBJ2-5; a possible D gene is TRBD1 (6 bases). This CDR3 comprises 12 residues. Trimming stripped 4 bases from V and 7 bases from J, with 10 bases between. In germline, CDR1 is SNHLY, CDR2 FYNNEI. The CDR3 region has the DNA TGTGCCAGCAGTGTGACAGGAGGGACCCAGTACTTC. Translating it yields CASSVTGGTQYF.